This T cell receptor (beta chain) is from a study of T cells in localized non-small cell lung cancer. From germline, CDR1 is SGHNT and CDR2 YYREEE (reference sequence). V dropped 3 bases and J dropped 2 bases, with 14 bases sitting between them. The CDR3 runs 15 residues. The repertoire was sequenced with immunoSEQ multiplex PCR; TCRdb's copy has only in-frame clones and lacks some. This sample has fewer than 30,000 clones, with about 85% found just once. Specimen: peripheral blood, collected before any cancer treatment. The gene calls are TRBV5-4 and TRBJ1-1, with D perhaps TRBD1 (6 bases). This sequence originates from a female donor aged 60 or older with stage II squamous cell lung carcinoma. The CDR3 DNA sequence: TGTGCCAGCAGCTCGCCTACACAGGGCAACACTGAAGCTTTCTTT. It translates to CASSSPTQGNTEAFF.